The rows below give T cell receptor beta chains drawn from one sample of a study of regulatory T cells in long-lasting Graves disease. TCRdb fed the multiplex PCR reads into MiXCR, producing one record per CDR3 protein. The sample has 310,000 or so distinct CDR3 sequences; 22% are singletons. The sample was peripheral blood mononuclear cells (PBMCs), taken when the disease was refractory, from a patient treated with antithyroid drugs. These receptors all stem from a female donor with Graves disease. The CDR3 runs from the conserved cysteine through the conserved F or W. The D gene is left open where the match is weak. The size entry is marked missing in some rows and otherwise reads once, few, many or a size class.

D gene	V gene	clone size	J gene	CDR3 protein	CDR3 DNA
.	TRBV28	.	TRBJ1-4	CASRALGANEKLFF	TGTGCCAGCAGGGCCCTTGGAGCTAATGAAAAACTGTTTTTT
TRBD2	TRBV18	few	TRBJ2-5	CASSPRRGTSGTETQYF	TGTGCCAGCTCCCCTCGACGCGGGACTAGCGGGACAGAGACCCAGTACTTC
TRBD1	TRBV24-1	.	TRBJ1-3	CATSDSTGGLSGNTIYF	TGTGCCACCAGTGACTCTACAGGGGGACTCTCTGGAAACACCATATATTTT
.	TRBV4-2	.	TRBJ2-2	CASSQGDATGELFF	TGTGCCAGCAGCCAAGGTGATGCGACCGGGGAGCTGTTTTTT
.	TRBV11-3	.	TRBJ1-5	CTSSQQGWGQPQHF	TGTACCAGCAGCCAACAGGGATGGGGTCAGCCCCAGCATTTT
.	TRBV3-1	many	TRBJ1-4	CASSQTGTYEKLFF	TGTGCCAGCAGCCAAACCGGGACATATGAAAAACTGTTTTTT
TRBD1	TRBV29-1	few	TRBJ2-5	CSVAQGASGETQYF	TGCAGCGTTGCACAGGGGGCGTCGGGTGAGACCCAGTACTTC
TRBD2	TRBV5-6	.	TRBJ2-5	CASSLSGVKETQYF	TGTGCCAGCAGCCTCAGCGGGGTCAAAGAGACCCAGTACTTC
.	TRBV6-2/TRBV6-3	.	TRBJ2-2	CASKIGAGELFF	TGTGCCAGCAAAATCGGGGCCGGGGAGCTGTTTTTT
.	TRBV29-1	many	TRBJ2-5	CSAEERIRETQYF	TGCAGCGCGGAGGAACGAATCCGGGAGACCCAGTACTTC